Following are 18 T cell receptor beta chains from one sample sequenced in a study of blood T cell repertoires in COVID-19. Method: immunoSEQ multiplex PCR; TCRdb's copy keeps in-frame clones and lacks some. The table records about 170,000 clones, 85% to 90% of them present only once. The specimen sequenced was peripheral blood. These receptors were obtained from an elderly woman in a cohort sampled during active or convalescent COVID-19.

This clone has just one count. This chain links TRBV5-6 with TRBJ2-5; tentative D call: TRBD1 (6 bases). CDR1 and CDR2 (germline): SGHDT, YYEEEE. V was cut by 2 bases and J by 5 bases, with 10 bases left in between. This CDR3 is built from 13 residues. CDR3 nucleotide sequence: TGTGCCAGCAGCTTACAGGGTGGGGAGACCCAGTACTTC. This codes for CASSLQGGETQYF.

The V and J genes are TRBV7-2 and TRBJ2-1; the match to TRBD2 covers 8 bases. The CDR3 is made up of 14 amino acids. Germline CDR1 reads SGHTA; CDR2 reads FQGNSA. The trim removed 5 bases at V and 9 bases at J, leaving 9 bases unmatched. The CDR3 region is CASSASTLAVEQFF. CDR3 nucleotide sequence: TGTGCCAGCAGCGCAAGTACACTAGCGGTTGAGCAGTTCTTC.

The chain is built from TRBV15 and TRBJ2-5; 13 nucleotides line up with TRBD2. The V and J ends lost 2 bases and 5 bases, in that order; junction bases with no gene match: 14. Germline loops: CDR1 LNHNV, CDR2 YYDKDF (reference sequence). This CDR3 spans 19 amino acids. The CDR3 is CATSRNLPGTSGVGETQYF. CDR3 nucleotides: TGTGCCACCAGCAGAAACCTCCCCGGGACTAGCGGGGTAGGGGAGACCCAGTACTTC.

Comments on this clone: No DNA is shown, since the ends of the CDR3 on it are uncertain; the CDR3 is the one TCRdb lists. This rearrangement joins TRBV6-5 to TRBJ1-2; the listed D gene, TRBD1, was not tested against the DNA. Germline V lookup: CDR1 MNHEY, CDR2 SVGAGI. A total of 14 residues make up the CDR3, ends included. CDR3 in amino acids: CASIDFLAVDGYTF.

This chain links TRBV2 with TRBJ2-2; D might be TRBD2 (5 bases). The CDR3 totals 15 residues. Germline V gives CDR1 SNHLY, CDR2 FYNNEI. V lost 5 bases and J lost 0, with 10 bases in between. The CDR3 spells CASSNGNPNTGELFF. The CDR3 coding sequence is TGTGCCAGCAGTAACGGGAACCCGAACACCGGGGAGCTGTTTTTT.

This chain connects TRBV11-3 to TRBJ2-5; D is perhaps TRBD2 (6 bases). The CDR3 length is 15 residues. Germline V gene data show CDR1 as SGHNT and CDR2 as YENEEA. Trimming removed 4 bases from V and 5 bases from J, with 17 bases in between. The CDR3: CASSYRLGERETQYF. The CDR3 bases are TGTGCCAGCAGCTACCGACTAGGGGAAAGGGAGACCCAGTACTTC.

The V call is TRBV18, the J call TRBJ1-1; D might be TRBD1 (5 bases). The CDR3 contains 17 residues. The germline V gene encodes CDR1 KGHSH and CDR2 LQKENI. V lost 0 bases and J 4 bases, leaving 18 bases between the germline ends. The CDR3 DNA sequence: TGTGCCAGCTCACCACCGTCCGTTTCGGGGGGAGGCACTGAAGCTTTCTTT. Translated, it gives CASSPPSVSGGGTEAFF.

The rearrangement links TRBV18 to TRBJ2-5; D uncertain. The V end was cut by 2 bases, the J end by 2 bases, with 12 bases between. The germline CDR1 and CDR2 sequences are KGHSH and LQKENI. The length of the CDR3 is 15 residues. For the CDR3, the DNA is TGTGCCAGCTCACCAACGATATTGGCTCAAGAGACCCAGTACTTC. It is translated as CASSPTILAQETQYF.

The rearrangement joins TRBV5-4 to TRBJ2-2, with a tentative D call TRBD1 (5 bases). Looked up from germline, CDR1 is SGHNT and CDR2 is YYREEE (reference sequence). The CDR3 is made up of 15 amino acids. The ends were cut back, 4 bases at V and 0 bases at J, with 10 bases in the middle. The DNA of the CDR3 is TGTGCCAGCAGCCCCGACAGTACGAACACCGGGGAGCTGTTTTTT. It codes for CASSPDSTNTGELFF.

The V gene is TRBV6-5, the J gene TRBJ1-2; no clear D gene. Germline CDR1 and CDR2: MNHEY and SVGAGI. CDR3 length: 11 amino acids. V dropped 4 bases and J dropped 7 bases, with 7 bases sitting between them. The CDR3 spells CASSSGIGYTF. In DNA, the CDR3 is TGTGCCAGCAGTTCCGGGATTGGCTACACCTTC.

The chain employs TRBV21-1 and TRBJ1-1; the table's TRBD1 call for D was not verified on the DNA. TRBV21-1 is a pseudogene segment. The CDR3 is 16 residues long. The CDR3 region is CASSKRGRALNTEAFF. CDR3 nucleotide sequence: TGTGCCAGCAGCAAAAGGGGCAGAGCCCTGAACACTGAAGCTTTCTTT.

This clone was seen a single time. The rearrangement uses TRBV5-5 and TRBJ1-5; unclear D gene. The CDR3 totals 13 residues. The V end was cut by 3 bases, the J end by 4 bases, with 8 bases between. Looked up from germline, CDR1 is SGHKS and CDR2 is YYEKEE (reference sequence). The CDR3 DNA follows: TGTGCCAGCAGCTCCCTCCCTAATCAGCCCCAGCATTTT. Translated: CASSSLPNQPQHF.

This chain connects TRBV27 to TRBJ1-1; 9 positions agree with TRBD1. Per germline, CDR1 MNHEY and CDR2 SMNVEV (reference sequence). The CDR3 runs to 15 residues. Unmatched junction bases numbered 10, after V lost 7 bases and J lost 4 bases. The CDR3 region is CASILQGAVGTEAFF. The CDR3 region has the DNA TGTGCCAGCATCTTACAGGGGGCGGTGGGCACTGAAGCTTTCTTT.

The V gene is TRBV25-1, the J gene TRBJ2-7; 10 bases line up with TRBD1. With 5 bases clipped from V and 3 bases from J, the junction kept 4 bases outside the gene matches. Looked up from germline, CDR1 is MGHDK and CDR2 is SYGVNS. CDR3 length: 14 amino acids. The chain's CDR3 is CASSWTGGFYEQYF. CDR3 DNA sequence: TGTGCCAGCAGTTGGACAGGGGGATTCTACGAGCAGTACTTC.

This chain uses TRBV5-4 with TRBJ2-7; 7 bases are a match to TRBD1. V lost 0 bases and J lost 2; bases outside the gene matches: 11. Germline V lookup: CDR1 SGHNT, CDR2 YYREEE (reference sequence). This CDR3 is built from 17 residues. CDR3 amino acids: CASSLVSGRGNPYEQYF. The DNA of the CDR3 is TGTGCCAGCAGCTTGGTATCGGGCAGGGGGAATCCCTACGAGCAGTACTTC.

The chain joins TRBV10-2 to TRBJ2-2; 10 nucleotides align to TRBD2. CDR3 length: 16 residues. Germline V gene lookup returns CDR1 WSHSY and CDR2 SAAADI. Unmatched junction bases numbered 6, after V lost 3 bases and J lost 5 bases. The CDR3 sequence is CASSDPPSGRTGELFF. CDR3 in DNA: TGCGCCAGCAGTGACCCGCCTAGCGGGAGAACCGGGGAGCTGTTTTTT.

This clone was found a few times. This chain links TRBV9 with TRBJ2-1, with a tentative D call TRBD2 (6 bases). CDR3 length: 15 amino acids. CDR1 is SGDLS and CDR2 is YYNGEE in the germline V gene. Trimming stripped 1 base from V and 4 bases from J, with 12 bases between. Here the CDR3 DNA reads TGTGCCAGCAGCGTATCAGTGGGGGGTTACAATGAGCAGTTCTTC. Encoded protein: CASSVSVGGYNEQFF.

The chain has TRBV11-2 and TRBJ1-2; D might be TRBD1 (6 bases). The CDR3 is made up of 16 amino acids. Germline V gene data show CDR1 as SGHAT and CDR2 as FQNNGV. Trimming stripped 3 bases from V and 2 bases from J, with 16 bases between. CDR3 residues: CASSFDKVTGNYGYTF. The CDR3 DNA follows: TGTGCCAGCAGCTTCGATAAGGTTACAGGGAACTATGGCTACACCTTC.